Listed below are T cell receptor beta chains from one sample, sequenced in a study of T cell responses to AZD1222 COVID-19 vaccine. Data came from immunoSEQ multiplex PCR; TCRdb stores just in-frame clones and leaves some out. The sample holds some 140,000 clones, over 85% seen once. Sequenced here: peripheral blood, sampled 28 days after the second AZD1222 dose. Receptor source: an adult who received the AZD1222 COVID-19 vaccine. CDR3s include the opening cysteine and the closing phenylalanine or tryptophan. A D gene is named only where the DNA matches it firmly. Expanded clones get a size class; other rows say once, few or many, or leave the size out.

.,.,TRBJ1-5,TRBV28,14,CASTVPRGNQPQHF,TGTGCCAGCACTGTCCCTCGGGGCAATCAGCCCCAGCATTTT
.,.,TRBJ1-1,TRBV19,15,CASSLTARMNTEAFF,TGTGCCAGTAGTTTGACAGCCCGGATGAACACTGAAGCTTTCTTT
.,once,TRBJ1-2,TRBV5-1,13,CASSLGQPIGYTF,TGCGCCAGCAGCTTGGGACAGCCGATAGGCTACACCTTC
TRBD1,.,TRBJ2-7,TRBV10-3,14,CAADSGQGMHEQYF,TGTGCCGCAGATTCGGGACAGGGGATGCACGAGCAGTACTTC
.,.,TRBJ1-2,TRBV7-2,15,CASSPKFLGGDGYTF,TGTGCCAGCAGCCCAAAGTTTTTGGGGGGCGATGGCTACACCTTC
TRBD2,once,TRBJ2-3,TRBV19,16,CASSEPAGGQSDTQYF,TGTGCCAGTAGCGAACCAGCGGGGGGGCAGTCAGATACGCAGTATTTT
.,.,TRBJ1-2,TRBV7-2,14,CASSLATGFYGYTF,TGTGCCAGCAGCTTAGCCACAGGTTTCTATGGCTACACCTTC
.,.,TRBJ1-2,TRBV19,12,CASSLYNYGYTF,TGTGCCAGTAGCCTCTATAACTATGGCTACACCTTC
TRBD2,.,TRBJ2-7,TRBV5-4,15,CASSLAAGGRYEQYF,TGTGCCAGCAGCTTGGCTGCGGGGGGAAGGTACGAGCAGTACTTC
TRBD1,once,TRBJ1-1,TRBV7-8,15,CASSPLRTGRTEAFF,TGTGCCAGCAGCCCACTACGGACAGGGAGGACTGAAGCTTTCTTT
.,.,TRBJ1-2,TRBV14,15,CASSQEASGYYGYTF,TGTGCCAGCAGCCAAGAAGCCTCAGGGTACTATGGCTACACCTTC